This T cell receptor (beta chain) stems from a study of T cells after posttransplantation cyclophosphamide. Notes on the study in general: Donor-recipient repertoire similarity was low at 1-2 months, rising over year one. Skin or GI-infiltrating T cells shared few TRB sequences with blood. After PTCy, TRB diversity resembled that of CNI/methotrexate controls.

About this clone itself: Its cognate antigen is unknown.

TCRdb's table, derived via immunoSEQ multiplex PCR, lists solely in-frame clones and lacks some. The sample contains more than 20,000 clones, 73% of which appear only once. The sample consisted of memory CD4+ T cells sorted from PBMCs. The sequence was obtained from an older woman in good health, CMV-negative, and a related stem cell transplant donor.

The CDR3 nucleotides read TGTGCCAGCTCCCAAGTCAGGGGCAATGAGCAGTTCTTC. Translating it yields CASSQVRGNEQFF. The chain links TRBV2 to TRBJ2-1, with TRBD1 as a possible D gene (6 bases). The CDR3 has 13 amino acids. Trimming took off 8 bases at V and 6 bases at J, with 14 bases between the two ends. Germline loops: CDR1 SNHLY, CDR2 FYNNEI. Based on the CDR3 plus reference TRBV2 and TRBJ2-1, the full variable domain is EPEVTQTPSHQVTQMGQEVILRCVPISNHLYFYWYRQILGQKVEFLVSFYNNEISEKSEIFDDQFSVERPDGSNFTLKIRSTKLEDSAMYFCASSQVRGNEQFFGPGTRLTVL.